These 12 T cell receptor beta chains were all obtained from the same sample, sequenced in a study. TCRdb called the 5' RACE reads again in MiXCR, with one record for every CDR3 protein. The table records approximately 10,000 distinct CDR3 sequences, roughly 25% of them present only once. Treg sorting used a CD4+CD25+CD127-/low gate. The sample consisted of Tregs sorted from blood. The receptor source for this set is a female donor with breast cancer.

By share, this clonotype ranks as medium-sized (0.01 to 0.1%). The chain has TRBV20-1 and TRBJ2-3; 12 positions agree with TRBD2. The CDR3 extends over 16 amino acids. V gave up 6 bases and J gave up 3 bases; unmatched junction bases: 10. The germline gives CDR1 DFQATT, CDR2 SNEGSKA (reference sequence). CDR3 amino acids: CSAALAGGPGTDTQYF. The CDR3 DNA sequence: TGCAGTGCCGCCCTAGCGGGAGGGCCTGGAACAGATACGCAGTATTTT.

In its sample, this clonotype was seen a few times. This sequence may be a read error, since a much larger clone differs from it by one base. The chain is built from TRBV27 and TRBJ1-1, with D perhaps TRBD1 (5 bases). The germline gives CDR1 MNHEY, CDR2 SMNVEV (reference sequence). Trimming removed 2 bases from V and 0 bases from J, with 13 bases in between. This CDR3 is 16 amino acids long. The CDR3 loop is CASSLGAGLVNTEAFF. CDR3 coding DNA: TGTGCCAGCAGTTTAGGGGCTGGCCTCGTGAACACTGAAGCTTTCTTT.

This clonotype is judged medium-sized. The V and J genes are TRBV6-1 and TRBJ1-2, with D possibly being TRBD1 (6 bases). V lost 3 bases and J 8 bases, leaving 16 bases between the germline ends. The CDR3 is 14 amino acids. The germline gives CDR1 MNHNS, CDR2 SASEGT. CDR3 DNA: TGTGCCAGCAGTGACGGGGGCTGGGTACGAGGCTACACCTTC. Translation: CASSDGGWVRGYTF.

This clonotype is medium-sized (0.01 to 0.1%). The chain links TRBV6-6 to TRBJ2-1, with 13 bases lining up with TRBD2. The trim removed 5 bases at V and 4 bases at J, leaving 5 bases unmatched. The CDR3 covers 16 residues. The germline V gene has CDR1 MNHNY and CDR2 SVGAGI (reference sequence). CDR3 residues: CASSTRTSGRYNEQFF. The DNA of the CDR3 is TGTGCCAGCAGTACGAGGACTAGCGGGAGATACAATGAGCAGTTCTTC.

This clonotype was recorded at least ten times. A much larger clonotype is one base distant, so this may be a read error. This chain uses TRBV6-5 with TRBJ2-1; D gene ambiguous. V was trimmed by 2 bases and J by 8 bases, leaving 13 bases between them. Germline-derived CDR1 and CDR2 are MNHEY and SVGAGI. The CDR3 extends over 14 amino acids. CDR3: CASSYLGSYDEQFF. CDR3 nucleotides: TGTGCCAGCAGTTACCTAGGGTCGTACGATGAGCAGTTCTTC.

With regard to this clonotype: This sequence may be a read error, since a much larger clone differs from it by one base. This chain joins TRBV6-1 and TRBJ2-7, with TRBD2 matching over 7 bases. Germline V gene sequence: CDR1 MNHNS, CDR2 SASEGT. CDR3 length equals 16 residues. V lost 8 bases, J lost 1 base, and 14 bases stayed unmatched. CDR3 sequence: CASLPVARLASYEQYF. As DNA, the CDR3 is TGTGCCAGCCTCCCGGTGGCGAGACTAGCTTCCTACGAGCAGTACTTC.

This clonotype was recorded many times. The rearrangement uses TRBV7-6 and TRBJ2-5, with a possible D match to TRBD2 (5 bases). V shed 1 base and J shed 0 bases, with 15 bases lying between them. CDR3 size: 17 residues. CDR1 is SGHVS, CDR2 FNYEAQ, per germline. The CDR3 spells CASSLGASYSYQETQYF. CDR3 nucleotides: TGTGCCAGCAGCTTAGGAGCTAGCTACTCGTACCAAGAGACCCAGTACTTC.

Points on this clonotype: One end of the junction varies from germline; a read error may be responsible. The chain has TRBV7-9 and TRBJ1-3; tentative D call: TRBD1 (5 bases). The CDR3 runs to 17 residues. The germline CDR1 and CDR2 sequences are SEHNR and FQNEAQ (reference sequence). CDR3 in amino acids: CASSSGYDTASGDTIYF. The CDR3 DNA follows: TGTGCCAGCAGCTCAGGGTATGATACCGCATCTGGAGACACCATATATTTT.

This clonotype is deemed medium-sized. This rearrangement joins TRBV20-1 to TRBJ2-1; 7 nucleotides agree with TRBD2. The CDR3 spans 13 residues. CDR1 and CDR2 (germline): DFQATT, SNEGSKA (reference sequence). V shed 6 bases and J 2 bases; nucleotides not matched to a gene: 4. The CDR3 coding sequence is TGCAGTGCCCTAGCGGAGACCTACAATGAGCAGTTCTTC. It yields the protein CSALAETYNEQFF.

The table lists this clonotype with a few counts. The chain combines TRBV9 with TRBJ1-3, with D possibly matching TRBD1 (5 bases). Germline V lookup: CDR1 SGDLS, CDR2 YYNGEE. This CDR3 region has 14 residues. The V gene lost 5 bases and the J gene lost 0 bases, with 9 bases spanning the gap. The CDR3 is CASSPDSSGNTIYF. Written as DNA, the CDR3 is TGTGCCAGCAGTCCCGACAGCTCTGGAAACACCATATATTTT.

By frequency in the sample, this clonotype is medium-sized. V gene TRBV9 combines with J gene TRBJ2-1, with 8 bases lining up with TRBD2. J was trimmed by 9 bases and V by 4 bases; bases with no gene match: 9. The CDR3 extends over 14 amino acids. Germline V lookup: CDR1 SGDLS, CDR2 YYNGEE. CDR3 sequence: CASSTREGLAEQFF. For the CDR3, the DNA is TGTGCCAGCAGCACCCGGGAGGGCCTCGCTGAGCAGTTCTTC.

In its sample, this clonotype ranks as large. This chain connects TRBV10-3 to TRBJ2-2; D unclear. CDR3 size: 11 residues. Germline V CDR1 and CDR2: ENHRY, SYGVKD. V was shortened by 7 bases and J by 3 bases, with 3 bases between the two germline ends. CDR3 DNA: TGTGCCATCATGGACACCGGGGAGCTGTTTTTT. Translation: CAIMDTGELFF.